What follows are 32 T cell receptor beta chains derived from one specimen sequenced in a study of identical twins' blood T cells. TCRdb reprocessed the 5' RACE reads with MiXCR, giving one entry per CDR3 protein. The sample carries hundreds of thousands of distinct CDR3 sequences, 28% recorded once. Sequences were obtained from PBMCs. Receptors were obtained from a woman aged 18 to 55 in good health.

This clonotype has only a few counts. This chain uses TRBV29-1 with TRBJ2-5; the D gene is possibly TRBD2 (6 bases). V lost 7 bases to trimming and J lost 5 bases, with 14 bases between them. This CDR3 spans 12 amino acids. Germline CDR1 is SQVTM and CDR2 is ANQGSEA. CDR3 protein: CSARKGGETQYF. CDR3 in DNA: TGCAGCGCCCGTAAAGGAGGGGAGACCCAGTACTTC.

This chain links TRBV20-1 with TRBJ1-2, with TRBD1 as a possible D gene (5 bases). V shed 5 bases and J shed 0 bases, with 10 bases lying between them. CDR1 is DFQATT, CDR2 SNEGSKA, per germline (reference sequence). The CDR3 length is 13 residues. CDR3 amino acids: CSAGGRTNYGYTF. The CDR3 bases are TGCAGTGCTGGGGGACGGACTAACTATGGCTACACCTTC.

On this clonotype: A junction boundary mismatches the germline segment, possibly from a read error. This sequence joins TRBV19 and TRBJ2-3, with unresolved D. The CDR3 is 12 residues long. Germline V gene sequence: CDR1 LNHDA, CDR2 SQIVND (reference sequence). CDR3 sequence: CAGSNHLDTQYF. CDR3 nucleotides: TGTGCCGGTAGCAACCACCTTGATACGCAGTATTTT.

The gene calls are TRBV4-3 and TRBJ1-6; 8 bases align to TRBD1. The J segment lost 7 bases and the V segment lost 1 base, leaving 15 bases of the junction unmatched. The CDR3 loop spans 19 amino acids. Germline V gene data show CDR1 as LGHNA and CDR2 as YSLEER. CDR3 loop: CASSQVTVSRGQGNSPLHF. The CDR3 DNA sequence: TGCGCCAGCAGCCAAGTCACGGTATCGCGCGGACAGGGAAATTCACCCCTCCACTTT.

The gene calls are TRBV6-5 and TRBJ2-2; tentative D call: TRBD1 (6 bases). The CDR3 is made up of 15 amino acids. The ends were cut back, 4 bases at V and 5 bases at J, with 14 bases in the middle. In germline, CDR1 is MNHEY, CDR2 SVGAGI. CDR3 amino acids: CASSSPDSQTGELFF. In DNA form, the CDR3 reads TGTGCCAGCAGTTCCCCGGACAGTCAAACCGGGGAGCTGTTTTTT.

The chain carries TRBV12-3 or TRBV12-4 and TRBJ1-2, with a tentative D call TRBD1 (5 bases). Trimming took 5 bases from V and 7 from J, leaving 11 bases between them. The CDR3 covers 12 residues. In DNA form, the CDR3 reads TGTGCCAGCAGTGCCAGGGCCCGTGGCTACACCTTC. It yields the protein CASSARARGYTF.

This clonotype was seen repeatedly, ten times or more. V and J are TRBV13 and TRBJ2-2, with a tentative D call TRBD1 (5 bases). V was pared by 0 bases and J by 0 bases, with 5 bases between. Germline V lookup: CDR1 PRHDT, CDR2 FYEKMQ (reference sequence). The CDR3 has 15 residues. The CDR3 DNA is TGTGCCAGCAGCTTAGGGGGGCCGAACACCGGGGAGCTGTTTTTT. Protein product: CASSLGGPNTGELFF.

This chain uses TRBV29-1 with TRBJ1-2; D gene ambiguous. This CDR3 has 16 amino acids. The ends were cut back, 8 bases at V and 2 bases at J, with 24 bases in the middle. Germline V gene data show CDR1 as SQVTM and CDR2 as ANQGSEA. The DNA of the CDR3 is TGCAGCTTTTTCGACGTTTTAGCCCGAAAAAACTATGGCTACACCTTC. This encodes CSFFDVLARKNYGYTF.

This chain connects TRBV15 to TRBJ2-7; D not resolved. The CDR3 runs to 14 residues. Germline V gives CDR1 LNHNV, CDR2 YYDKDF (reference sequence). V was shortened by 1 base and J by 5 bases, with 12 bases between the two germline ends. Here the CDR3 DNA reads TGTGCCACCAGCAGAGCCATTAGTAATGACGAGCAGTACTTC. This sequence encodes CATSRAISNDEQYF.

CDR3 region: CASSLEALPREKLFF. DNA for the CDR3: TGTGCCAGCAGCTTAGAGGCCCTTCCGAGGGAAAAACTGTTTTTT. J is TRBJ1-4 and V is TRBV7-9; D remains unclear. The V end lost 1 base, the J end lost 8 bases, and 14 bases lay between the germline ends. Germline CDR1 SEHNR, CDR2 FQNEAQ (reference sequence). The CDR3 consists of 15 residues.

The chain joins TRBV4-2 to TRBJ2-1; D is unresolved. From germline, CDR1 is LGHNA and CDR2 YNFKEQ. The CDR3 is 15 amino acids. Trimming stripped 6 bases from V and 0 bases from J, with 12 bases between. CDR3: CASSRLVSSYNEQFF. DNA for the CDR3: TGTGCCAGCAGTCGCCTCGTTAGCTCCTACAATGAGCAGTTCTTC.

J is TRBJ1-6 and V is TRBV5-1; a possible D gene is TRBD1 (5 bases). The CDR3 consists of 17 residues. Germline V lookup: CDR1 SGHRS, CDR2 YFSETQ. Trimming took 2 bases from V and 6 from J, leaving 18 bases between them. The CDR3 here is CASSFRRDGSSNSPLHF. The CDR3, as DNA: TGCGCCAGCAGCTTCCGTAGGGACGGCAGCTCTAATTCACCCCTCCACTTT.

The table lists this clonotype with a count of one. The rearrangement links TRBV6-1 to TRBJ1-5, with D possibly being TRBD1 (5 bases). V was trimmed by 3 bases and J by 4 bases, leaving 13 bases between them. The CDR3 has 15 amino acids. The V gene's germline CDR1 is MNHNS and CDR2 SASEGT. CDR3 sequence reads: CASSEIGAANQPQHF. The CDR3 coding sequence is TGTGCCAGCAGTGAGATAGGGGCGGCTAATCAGCCCCAGCATTTT.

This clonotype occurred a few times. The rearrangement links TRBV20-1 to TRBJ1-3, with a possible D match to TRBD1 (6 bases). The CDR3 is 14 amino acids. Germline V gene sequence: CDR1 DFQATT, CDR2 SNEGSKA (reference sequence). Trimming pared 3 bases from V and 4 bases from J, leaving 13 bases between. The CDR3 spells CSASPWGGGNTIYF. The CDR3 nucleotides are TGCAGTGCTAGCCCGTGGGGGGGCGGAAACACCATATATTTT.

The chain links TRBV5-1 to TRBJ2-1; the D is unclear. This CDR3 region has 15 residues. V lost 5 bases, J lost 5 bases, and 17 bases lay in between. Germline V gives CDR1 SGHRS, CDR2 YFSETQ. DNA of the CDR3: TGCGCCAGCAGTCAGACATACCGAGAGAACAATGAGCAGTTCTTC. Amino acids: CASSQTYRENNEQFF.

This chain joins TRBV18 and TRBJ1-2, with D possibly matching TRBD1 (5 bases). The CDR3 has 14 residues. CDR1 and CDR2 (germline): KGHSH, LQKENI. V lost 4 bases and J lost 2, with 11 bases in between. For the CDR3, the DNA is TGTGCCAGCTCACGGGGGACGGAGAACTATGGCTACACCTTC. It is translated as CASSRGTENYGYTF.

This clonotype has only a few counts. The gene calls are TRBV29-1 and TRBJ1-1, with TRBD1 matching 7 bases. J lost 4 bases, V lost 6 bases, and 23 bases had no gene match. The CDR3 consists of 18 residues. Germline V gene lookup returns CDR1 SQVTM and CDR2 ANQGSEA. CDR3 DNA sequence: TGCAGCGTCTATGATAGGGGGCGCGAAGGTATCGGAATCACTGAAGCTTTCTTT. As protein: CSVYDRGREGIGITEAFF.

This clonotype has just a few counts. The chain joins TRBV28 to TRBJ1-4; D is possibly TRBD1 (5 bases). The CDR3 consists of 13 residues. Germline V CDR1 and CDR2: MDHEN, SYDVKM. The V end lost 8 bases, the J end lost 7 bases, and 14 bases lay between the germline ends. The CDR3 here is CASGGNHGEKLFF. CDR3 nucleotide sequence: TGTGCCAGCGGGGGAAACCACGGTGAAAAACTGTTTTTT.

This clonotype was found a few times. This chain connects TRBV19 to TRBJ1-2; D call uncertain. Germline V gene data show CDR1 as LNHDA and CDR2 as SQIVND (reference sequence). The length of the CDR3 is 17 residues. Trimming stripped 5 bases from V and 3 bases from J, with 22 bases between. The CDR3 DNA is TGTGCCAGTAGTCTTGCCTACCCGAGGCAGAGTTACTATGGCTACACCTTC. This codes for CASSLAYPRQSYYGYTF.

Ten or more counts support this clonotype. This chain links TRBV6-1 with TRBJ1-3; 9 bases are a match to TRBD1. Germline-derived CDR1 and CDR2 are MNHNS and SASEGT. V dropped 7 bases and J dropped 7; count of bases not matched to a gene: 5. This CDR3 is built from 13 residues. In DNA, the CDR3 is TGTGCCAGCACCTGGACAGGGGAGAACACCATATATTTT. Translated: CASTWTGENTIYF.

The table lists this clonotype with a few counts. V gene TRBV12-3 or TRBV12-4 combines with J gene TRBJ1-1; D uncertain. V was pared by 3 bases and J by 1 base, with 15 bases between. This CDR3 is built from 16 residues. CDR3 residues: CASSFIRGWGNTEAFF. The CDR3 nucleotides are TGTGCCAGCAGTTTCATCCGAGGGTGGGGGAACACTGAAGCTTTCTTT.

In its sample, this clonotype was seen a few times. V and J are TRBV20-1 and TRBJ1-1, with 7 bases lining up with TRBD1. CDR3 length: 15 amino acids. The junction had 10 bases not matched to a gene; V was cut back by 0 bases and J by 6 bases. The V gene's germline CDR1 is DFQATT and CDR2 SNEGSKA (reference sequence). DNA of the CDR3: TGCAGTGCTAGAGATATCCATGACAGGGCCGCTGAAGCTTTCTTT. Translation gives CSARDIHDRAAEAFF.

A remark on this clonotype: An end of the junction does not agree with germline; a read error may underlie this. The V gene is TRBV20-1, the J gene TRBJ1-4; D gene ambiguous. Germline assignment: CDR1 DFQATT and CDR2 SNEGSKA (reference sequence). The CDR3 loop spans 14 amino acids. CDR3 sequence: CGASDIGTNEKLFF. The CDR3 DNA reads TGCGGTGCTAGTGATATCGGAACAAATGAAAAACTGTTTTTT.

The genes are TRBV19 and TRBJ1-5; D is unclear. The length of the CDR3 is 16 residues. From germline, CDR1 is LNHDA and CDR2 SQIVND (reference sequence). Between the trimmed V and J ends, which lost 5 bases and 3 bases, there was a span of 17 bases. The CDR3 reads CASSSIPGPFNQPQHF. The CDR3 DNA is TGTGCCAGTAGTTCCATTCCCGGACCGTTCAATCAGCCCCAGCATTTT. Looking up the rest from reference TRBV19 and TRBJ1-5 gives the full variable domain: DGGITQSPKYLFRKEGQNVTLSCEQNLNHDAMYWYRQDPGQGLRLIYYSQIVNDFQKGDIAEGYSVSREKKESFPLTVTSAQKNPTAFYLCASSSIPGPFNQPQHFGDGTRLSIL.

In this sample, this clonotype turned up a few times. The gene calls are TRBV9 and TRBJ2-7; 10 positions agree with TRBD1. The V segment lost 4 bases and the J segment 5 bases; nucleotides outside the gene matches: 6. In germline, CDR1 is SGDLS, CDR2 YYNGEE. The CDR3 consists of 14 residues. CDR3 residues: CASSKGQGINEQYF. For the CDR3, the DNA is TGTGCCAGCAGCAAGGGACAGGGGATAAACGAGCAGTACTTC.

The table lists this clonotype with a few counts. The chain carries TRBV5-1 and TRBJ1-1; D remains unclear. Germline-derived CDR1 and CDR2 are SGHRS and YFSETQ. The V end was cut by 4 bases, the J end by 0 bases, with 10 bases between. The CDR3 loop spans 14 amino acids. Written as DNA, the CDR3 is TGCGCCAGCAGCCCCTCGTTCATGAACACTGAAGCTTTCTTT. Encoded protein: CASSPSFMNTEAFF.

The V gene is TRBV18, the J gene TRBJ2-3, with D uncertain. V lost 2 bases and J lost 3, with 6 bases in between. CDR1 and CDR2 from the germline V gene are KGHSH and LQKENI. The CDR3 length is 13 residues. CDR3 sequence (DNA): TGTGCCAGCTCACCAGTGGCTACAGATACGCAGTATTTT. This translates into CASSPVATDTQYF.

The rearrangement uses TRBV3-1 and TRBJ1-1; no clear D. Deletions cut 4 bases from V and 6 bases from J, with 18 bases between. The CDR3 spans 15 residues. The germline V gene has CDR1 LGHDT and CDR2 YNNKEL (reference sequence). This CDR3 reads CASSPLGPATAEAFF. CDR3 sequence (DNA): TGTGCCAGCAGCCCCCTGGGCCCGGCCACCGCTGAAGCTTTCTTT.

V and J are TRBV23-1 and TRBJ2-4; TRBD1 is a possible D gene (6 bases). TRBV23-1 is classed as an ORF, of uncertain function. This CDR3 comprises 14 residues. V was clipped by 3 bases and J by 6 bases, with 12 bases between them. The CDR3 sequence is CASSHGNRANIQYF. CDR3 nucleotide sequence: TGCGCCAGCAGTCACGGAAACAGGGCAAACATTCAGTACTTC.

This clonotype was counted ten times or more. V gene TRBV7-9 combines with J gene TRBJ1-1, with a possible D match to TRBD1 (5 bases). The germline V gene encodes CDR1 SEHNR and CDR2 FQNEAQ (reference sequence). V was trimmed by 2 bases and J by 2 bases, leaving 9 bases between them. This CDR3 has 14 residues. CDR3 bases: TGTGCCAGCAGCTTACAGGGTTCCAACACTGAAGCTTTCTTT. Its translation: CASSLQGSNTEAFF.

This clonotype was detected a few times. The chain links TRBV23-1 to TRBJ2-1; D is uncertain. Being an ORF, TRBV23-1 has a function that is uncertain. This CDR3 is 15 amino acids long. The V gene lost 4 bases and the J gene lost 4 bases, with 14 bases spanning the gap. The CDR3 is CASSLATPQYNEQFF. Here the CDR3 DNA reads TGCGCCAGCAGTCTCGCAACCCCCCAATACAATGAGCAGTTCTTC.

This clonotype was counted only a few times. This chain links TRBV20-1 with TRBJ1-1; 9 bases match TRBD1. J was trimmed by 4 bases and V by 0 bases; bases with no gene match: 6. This CDR3 has 15 amino acids. Germline CDR1 reads DFQATT; CDR2 reads SNEGSKA (reference sequence). The CDR3 DNA follows: TGCAGTGCTAGAGATTCCGGGACAGGGAGCACTGAAGCTTTCTTT. It codes for CSARDSGTGSTEAFF.